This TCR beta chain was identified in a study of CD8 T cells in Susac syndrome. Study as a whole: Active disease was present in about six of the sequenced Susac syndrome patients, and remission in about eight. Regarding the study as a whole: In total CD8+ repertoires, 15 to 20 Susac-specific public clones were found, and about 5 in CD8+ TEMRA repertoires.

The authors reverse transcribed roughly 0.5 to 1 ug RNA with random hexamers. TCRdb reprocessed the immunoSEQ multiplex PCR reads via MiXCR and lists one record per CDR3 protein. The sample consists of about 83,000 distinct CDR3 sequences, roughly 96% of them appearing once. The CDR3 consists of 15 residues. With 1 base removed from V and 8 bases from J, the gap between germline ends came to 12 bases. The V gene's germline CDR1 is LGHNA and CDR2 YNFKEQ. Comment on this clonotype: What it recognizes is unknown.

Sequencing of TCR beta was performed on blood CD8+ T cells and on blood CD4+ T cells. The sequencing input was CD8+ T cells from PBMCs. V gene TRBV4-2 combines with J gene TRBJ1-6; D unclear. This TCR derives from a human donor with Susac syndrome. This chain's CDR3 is CASSQGVLLDSPLHF. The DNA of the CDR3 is TGTGCCAGCAGCCAAGGCGTGCTCCTGGATTCACCCCTCCACTTT.